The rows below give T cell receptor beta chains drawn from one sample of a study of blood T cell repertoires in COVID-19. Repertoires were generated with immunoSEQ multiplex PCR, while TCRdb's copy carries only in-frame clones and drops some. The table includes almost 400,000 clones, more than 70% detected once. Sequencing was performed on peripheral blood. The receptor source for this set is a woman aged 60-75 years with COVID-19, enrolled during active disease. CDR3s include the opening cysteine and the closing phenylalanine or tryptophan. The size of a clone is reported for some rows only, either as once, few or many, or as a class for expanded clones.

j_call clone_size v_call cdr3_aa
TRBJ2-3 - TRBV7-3 CASSSLGGGITDTQYF
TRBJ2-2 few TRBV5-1 CASSRTGTGGLGGELFF
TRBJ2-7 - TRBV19 CASSLRFSYEQYF
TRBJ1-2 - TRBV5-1 CASSLAPGEEYGYTF
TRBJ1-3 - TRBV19 CASSTNRVKAGNTIYF
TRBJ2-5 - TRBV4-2 CASSQEAGSSRETQYF
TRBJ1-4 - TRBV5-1 CASSLDGGANEKLFF
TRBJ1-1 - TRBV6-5 CASILGGVNTEAFF
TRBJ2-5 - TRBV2 CASSAGETQYF
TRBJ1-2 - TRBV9 CASSASSGTGATF
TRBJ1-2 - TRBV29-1 CSVVGQGSGYTF
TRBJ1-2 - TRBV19 CASSTTATSYGYTF
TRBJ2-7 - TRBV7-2 CASSLDRGSYEQYF
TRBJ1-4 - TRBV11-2 CASSLVGANEKLFF
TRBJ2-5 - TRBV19 CASSISAGGDETQYF
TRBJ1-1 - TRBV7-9 CASRPRGLGEAFF
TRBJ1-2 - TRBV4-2 CASSGTGMYGYTF
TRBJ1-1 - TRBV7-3 CASSPVQGQGEAFF
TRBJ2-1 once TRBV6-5 CASSYHQRAYNEQFF
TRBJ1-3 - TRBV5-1 CASSLAGMGNTIYF
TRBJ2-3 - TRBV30 CAWSSRGSPDTQYF
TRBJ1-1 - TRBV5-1 CASSLAAGALNTEAFF
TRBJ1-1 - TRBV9 CASSAPTTGTEVGAFF
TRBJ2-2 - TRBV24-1 CATSLPQARELFF
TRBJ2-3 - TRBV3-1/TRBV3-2 CASSLGEGITDTQYF
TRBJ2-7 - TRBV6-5 CASSWGQLNYEQYF
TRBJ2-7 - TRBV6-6 CASTISPSYEQYF
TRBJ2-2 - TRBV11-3 CASSPVVGGTGELFF
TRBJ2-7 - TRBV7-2 CASSLEVLAGPSSYEQYF
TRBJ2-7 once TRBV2 CASSPTYEQYF
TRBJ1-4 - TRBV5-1 CASRWTGLGPNEKLFF
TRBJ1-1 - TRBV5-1 CASSRDRDDEAFF
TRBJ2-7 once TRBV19 CASSLGRGSYEQYF
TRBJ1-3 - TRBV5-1 CASSSTGAGNTIYF
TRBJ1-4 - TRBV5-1 CASSLAVGNEKLFF
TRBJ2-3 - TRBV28 CATRIGTDTQYF
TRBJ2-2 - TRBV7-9 CASSRENTGELFF
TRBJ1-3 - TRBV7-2 CASSLAGTTGNTIYF
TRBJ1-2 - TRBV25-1 CASSGQRGHGYTF
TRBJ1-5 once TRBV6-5 CASSTGWNQPQHF
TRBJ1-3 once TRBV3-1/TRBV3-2 CASSLAPMSSGNTIYF
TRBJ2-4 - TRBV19 CASSRDRVDIQYF
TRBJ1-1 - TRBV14 CASSHAGMNTEAFF
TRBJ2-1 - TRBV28 CASSGTGTGSNEQFF
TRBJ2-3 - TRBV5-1 CASSWLAGPPDTQYF